The entry below gives a single TCR beta chain sequence along with its context. The same CDR3 arises from other DNA sequences in this sample as well. TCRdb keeps only in-frame clones here, not all; method: immunoSEQ multiplex PCR. The repertoire holds about 310,000 clones, about 90% seen once, with 7.8% in the top ten. The sample belongs to a study of blood T cell repertoires in COVID-19. Germline lookup yields CDR1 LNHDA and CDR2 SQIVND (reference sequence). CDR3 length: 13 residues. Deletions cut 2 bases from V and 6 bases from J, with 10 bases between. This rearrangement joins TRBV19 to TRBJ1-2; the D is unclear. The receptor's source is a woman aged 45-60 years who had recovered from COVID-19. The specimen was peripheral blood. CDR3 sequence reads: CASSIRRVDGYTF. The CDR3 DNA is TGTGCCAGTAGTATACGGAGAGTAGATGGCTACACCTTC.